This TCR beta chain was identified in a study of blood T cell repertoires in COVID-19. Study as a whole: Sample material is recorded as cDNA or gDNA derived from T cells, B-cell-depleted T cells, or PBMCs.

The CDR3 is 16 residues long. Trimming removed 4 bases at V and 4 bases at J, with 18 bases between. Germline V gene lookup returns CDR1 SGHRS and CDR2 YFSETQ. Clones were sequenced by immunoSEQ multiplex PCR, and TCRdb holds only the in-frame ones, with some missing. The sample lists under 35,000 clones; just over 85% were seen once. Sequenced material: peripheral blood. V usage is TRBV5-1 and J usage is TRBJ2-1; perhaps TRBD2 as D (5 bases). This clonotype was obtained from a woman aged 45-59 years with active COVID-19. CDR3 DNA sequence: TGCGCCAGCAGCGTACTCCCCGGGGAAGGGTACAATGAGCAGTTCTTC. Protein product: CASSVLPGEGYNEQFF.